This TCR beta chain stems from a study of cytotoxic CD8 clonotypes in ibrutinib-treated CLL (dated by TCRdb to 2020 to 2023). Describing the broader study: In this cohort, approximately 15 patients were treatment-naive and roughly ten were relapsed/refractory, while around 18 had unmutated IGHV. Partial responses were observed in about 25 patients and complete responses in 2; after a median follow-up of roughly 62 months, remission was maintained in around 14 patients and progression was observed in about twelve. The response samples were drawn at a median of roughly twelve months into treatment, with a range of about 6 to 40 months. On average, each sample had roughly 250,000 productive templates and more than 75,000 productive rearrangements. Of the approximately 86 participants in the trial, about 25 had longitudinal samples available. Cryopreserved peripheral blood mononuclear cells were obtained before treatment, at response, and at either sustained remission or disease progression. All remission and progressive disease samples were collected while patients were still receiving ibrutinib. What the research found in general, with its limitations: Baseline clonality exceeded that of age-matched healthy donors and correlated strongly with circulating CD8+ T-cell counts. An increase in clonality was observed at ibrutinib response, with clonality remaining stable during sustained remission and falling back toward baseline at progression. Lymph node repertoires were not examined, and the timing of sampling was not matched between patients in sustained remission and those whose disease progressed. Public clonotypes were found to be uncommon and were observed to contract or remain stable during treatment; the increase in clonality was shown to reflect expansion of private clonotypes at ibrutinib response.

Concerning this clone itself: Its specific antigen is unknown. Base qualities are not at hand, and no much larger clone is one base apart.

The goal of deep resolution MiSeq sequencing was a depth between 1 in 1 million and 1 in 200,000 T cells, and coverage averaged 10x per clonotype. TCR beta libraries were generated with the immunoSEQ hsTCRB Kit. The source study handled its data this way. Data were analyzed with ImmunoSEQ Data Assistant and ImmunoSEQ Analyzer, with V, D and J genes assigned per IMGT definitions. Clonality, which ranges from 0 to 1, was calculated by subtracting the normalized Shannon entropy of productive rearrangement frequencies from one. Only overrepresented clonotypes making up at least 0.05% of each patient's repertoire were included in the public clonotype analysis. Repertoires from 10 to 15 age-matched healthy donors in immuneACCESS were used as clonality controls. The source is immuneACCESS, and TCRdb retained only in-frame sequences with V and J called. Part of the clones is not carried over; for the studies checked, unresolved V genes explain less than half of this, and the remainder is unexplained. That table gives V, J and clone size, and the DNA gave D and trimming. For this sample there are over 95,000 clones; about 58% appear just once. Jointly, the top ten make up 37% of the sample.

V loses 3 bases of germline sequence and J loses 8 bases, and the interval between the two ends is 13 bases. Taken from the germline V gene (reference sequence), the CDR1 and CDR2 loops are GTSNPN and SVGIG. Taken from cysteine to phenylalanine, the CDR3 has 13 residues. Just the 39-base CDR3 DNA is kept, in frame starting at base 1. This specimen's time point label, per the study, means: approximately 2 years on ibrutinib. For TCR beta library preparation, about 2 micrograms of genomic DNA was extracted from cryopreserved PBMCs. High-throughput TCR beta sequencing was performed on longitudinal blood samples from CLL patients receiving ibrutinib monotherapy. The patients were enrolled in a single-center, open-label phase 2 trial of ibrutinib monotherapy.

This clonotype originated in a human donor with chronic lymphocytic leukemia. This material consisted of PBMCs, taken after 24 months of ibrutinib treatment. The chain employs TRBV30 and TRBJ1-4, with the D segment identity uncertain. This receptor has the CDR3 CAWSATVDEKLFF. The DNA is TGTGCCTGGAGCGCGACTGTTGACGAAAAACTGTTTTTT.